Following are 27 T cell receptor beta chains from one sample sequenced in a study of blood T cell repertoires in COVID-19. Produced via immunoSEQ multiplex PCR; TCRdb's table is partial and in-frame only. The sample contains some 380,000 clones, about four fifths of which appear only once. The sequenced material came from peripheral blood. These receptors were collected from a human donor with acute or convalescent COVID-19. The donor label of this sample is uncertain.

This clone was recorded only once. The CDR3 DNA follows: TGTGCCAGCAGCCAACCTCCGGCAGATACGCAGTATTTT. It yields the protein CASSQPPADTQYF. The J gene is TRBJ2-3, the V gene TRBV7-2; D is undetermined. The CDR3 loop spans 13 amino acids. Trimming stripped 5 bases from V and 4 bases from J, with 10 bases between. CDR1 is SGHTA and CDR2 is FQGNSA in the germline V gene.

The DNA of the CDR3 is TGTGCCAGCTCACGAGGGGGAAACAATGAGCAGTTCTTC. Translation: CASSRGGNNEQFF. The chain uses TRBV18 and TRBJ2-1; a possible D gene is TRBD1 (6 bases). CDR3 length: 13 amino acids. Germline V gene lookup returns CDR1 KGHSH and CDR2 LQKENI. The V and J ends lost 4 bases and 5 bases respectively, with 9 bases between them.

This clone was picked up a small number of times. The CDR3 here is CAWSPYFSGTEINQPQHF. CDR3 in DNA: TGTGCCTGGAGTCCCTACTTTTCTGGGACAGAAATCAATCAGCCCCAGCATTTT. This sequence joins TRBV30 and TRBJ1-5; 7 bases match TRBD1. V lost 2 bases to trimming and J lost 3 bases; unmatched junction nucleotides: 16. Germline V gene sequence: CDR1 GTSNPN, CDR2 SVGIG (reference sequence). This CDR3 region has 18 residues.

This rearrangement joins TRBV2 to TRBJ1-6; D might be TRBD1 (5 bases). CDR1 is SNHLY and CDR2 is FYNNEI in the germline V gene. V was cut by 3 bases and J by 9 bases, with 12 bases left in between. CDR3 length equals 14 residues. The CDR3 is CASSEQGFGSPLHF. The CDR3 coding sequence is TGTGCCAGCAGTGAGCAGGGCTTCGGTTCACCCCTCCACTTT.

This clone was seen a single time. The rearrangement joins TRBV18 to TRBJ2-6; D gene unclear. The CDR3 totals 14 residues. Germline CDR1 is KGHSH and CDR2 is LQKENI. The germline V and J ends were trimmed by 7 bases and 0 bases, with 7 bases remaining between them. The CDR3 spells CASYDNSGANVLTF. In nucleotides, the CDR3 is TGTGCCAGCTACGACAACTCTGGGGCCAACGTCCTGACTTTC. Full variable domain (missing parts from reference TRBV18 and TRBJ2-6): NAGVMQNPRHLVRRRGQEARLRCSPMKGHSHVYWYRQLPEEGLKFMVYLQKENIIDESGMPKERFSAEFPKEGPSILRIQQVVRGDSAAYFCASYDNSGANVLTFGAGSRLTVL.

The chain joins TRBV6-5 to TRBJ1-1; TRBD1 is a possible D gene (6 bases). V lost 4 bases and J 5 bases, leaving 17 bases between the germline ends. CDR1 and CDR2 (germline): MNHEY, SVGAGI. The CDR3 is 15 amino acids. CDR3 sequence: CASSSQGRARTEAFF. The CDR3 DNA follows: TGTGCCAGCAGTTCCCAGGGGAGGGCTCGGACTGAAGCTTTCTTT.

CDR3 region: CSVQKQGRNEKLFF. In nucleotides, the CDR3 is TGCAGCGTTCAGAAACAGGGGCGAAATGAAAAACTGTTTTTT. The chain employs TRBV29-1 and TRBJ1-4; TRBD1 matches 7 bases. V trimming: 5 bases; J trimming: 5 bases; junction bases outside the gene matches: 8. The CDR3 spans 14 residues. Germline CDR1 reads SQVTM; CDR2 reads ANQGSEA.

The V call is TRBV7-8, the J call TRBJ2-5; maybe TRBD2 (7 bases). This CDR3 contains 15 residues. Trimming stripped 10 bases from V and 0 bases from J, with 18 bases between. CDR1 SGHVS and CDR2 FQNEAQ come from the germline V gene. Written as DNA, the CDR3 is TGTGCCATAGGGGGGGAGCAGGGATACCAAGAGACCCAGTACTTC. This sequence encodes CAIGGEQGYQETQYF.

The chain combines TRBV5-1 with TRBJ2-6; D is unresolved. This CDR3 is 16 amino acids long. Looked up from germline, CDR1 is SGHRS and CDR2 is YFSETQ. Trimming took off 0 bases at V and 1 base at J, with 8 bases between the two ends. DNA of the CDR3: TGCGCCAGCAGCTTGGTCCCCGGGTCTGGGGCCAACGTCCTGACTTTC. Residues: CASSLVPGSGANVLTF.

The V gene is TRBV5-1, the J gene TRBJ1-1; D call uncertain. Germline-derived CDR1 and CDR2 are SGHRS and YFSETQ. V lost 4 bases and J 4 bases, leaving 14 bases between the germline ends. There are 14 residues in the CDR3. CDR3 coding DNA: TGCGCCAGCAGCCAATATCCCGAGGGCACTGAAGCTTTCTTT. Its protein is CASSQYPEGTEAFF.

V is TRBV5-5 and J is TRBJ1-6; weak D call: TRBD1 (6 bases). This CDR3 contains 17 residues. Germline V gives CDR1 SGHKS, CDR2 YYEKEE (reference sequence). V lost 4 bases to trimming and J lost 4 bases, with 18 bases between them. In nucleotides, the CDR3 is TGTGCCAGCAGCCTGAACTCCCGACAGGCTTATAATTCACCCCTCCACTTT. Translated, it gives CASSLNSRQAYNSPLHF.

The V gene is TRBV12-5, the J gene TRBJ2-7; weak D call: TRBD2 (6 bases). V was pared by 0 bases and J by 4 bases, with 13 bases between. Germline CDR1 LGHNT, CDR2 FRNRAP. The CDR3 totals 15 residues. As DNA, the CDR3 is TGTGCTAGTGGTTTGGTATCGGGTGGAGGGTACGAGCAGTACTTC. Translated: CASGLVSGGGYEQYF.

This chain uses TRBV19 with TRBJ1-5; the match to TRBD1 covers 9 bases. V lost 2 bases and J lost 0; bases outside the gene matches: 5. CDR3 length: 17 residues. Germline CDR1 LNHDA, CDR2 SQIVND (reference sequence). The CDR3 DNA reads as TGTGCCAGTAGTATATGGACAGGGGTTGGTAGCAATCAGCCCCAGCATTTT. Encoded protein: CASSIWTGVGSNQPQHF.

The CDR3 reads CASSFRGAYISGNTIYF. In nucleotides, the CDR3 is TGTGCCAGCAGCTTCCGGGGGGCTTATATCTCTGGAAACACCATATATTTT. This chain uses TRBV5-6 with TRBJ1-3; D possibly corresponds to TRBD1 (6 bases). This CDR3 spans 17 amino acids. The germline gives CDR1 SGHDT, CDR2 YYEEEE. Trimming took off 2 bases at V and 0 bases at J, with 15 bases between the two ends.

This clone was counted ten times or more. The V and J genes are TRBV2 and TRBJ2-3, with TRBD2 matching over 7 bases. Germline V gene lookup returns CDR1 SNHLY and CDR2 FYNNEI. The V and J ends lost 7 bases and 4 bases, in that order; junction bases with no gene match: 5. The CDR3 covers 13 residues. For the CDR3, the DNA is TGTGCCAGCACTGGGGGGGTGGCAGATACGCAGTATTTT. It codes for CASTGGVADTQYF.

V is TRBV4-1 and J is TRBJ1-1; TRBD1 is a possible D gene (6 bases). V lost 0 bases and J 5 bases, leaving 13 bases between the germline ends. Germline CDR1 is MGHRA and CDR2 is YSYEKL. This CDR3 comprises 15 residues. CDR3 sequence (DNA): TGCGCCAGCAGCCAAGATGTTTGGGGGCTTACTGAAGCTTTCTTT. Protein: CASSQDVWGLTEAFF.

V usage is TRBV4-1 and J usage is TRBJ1-1; D remains ambiguous. Trimming took off 1 base at V and 5 bases at J, with 17 bases between the two ends. The CDR3 extends over 16 amino acids. Germline CDR1 and CDR2: MGHRA and YSYEKL. The DNA for the CDR3 is TGCGCCAGCAGCCAAGTAATCCGGAGGGCCGGGACTGAAGCTTTCTTT. The encoded protein is CASSQVIRRAGTEAFF.

This clone was seen a few times. V usage is TRBV7-9 and J usage is TRBJ2-7, with D perhaps TRBD1 (6 bases). V was trimmed by 1 base and J by 4 bases, leaving 20 bases between them. The CDR3 contains 17 residues. Germline values: CDR1 SEHNR, CDR2 FQNEAQ (reference sequence). CDR3 nucleotide sequence: TGTGCCAGCAGCTTAGTTTTGAGTACAGGGCGACCATACGAGCAGTACTTC. Its protein is CASSLVLSTGRPYEQYF.

The V gene is TRBV5-1, the J gene TRBJ1-1, with a tentative D call TRBD1 (5 bases). The V gene's germline CDR1 is SGHRS and CDR2 YFSETQ. With 5 bases removed from V and 4 bases from J, the gap between germline ends came to 12 bases. The CDR3 is 13 amino acids. CDR3 residues: CASRQQESTEAFF. CDR3 coding DNA: TGCGCCAGCAGGCAACAGGAGAGCACTGAAGCTTTCTTT.

The chain has TRBV27 and TRBJ2-2; perhaps TRBD2 as D (6 bases). The CDR3 loop spans 17 amino acids. Germline values: CDR1 MNHEY, CDR2 SMNVEV (reference sequence). V was cut by 2 bases and J by 6 bases, with 19 bases left in between. CDR3 sequence (DNA): TGTGCCAGCAGTTTACGCGGCGGGACCTATTCAGCCGGGGAGCTGTTTTTT. As protein: CASSLRGGTYSAGELFF.

This sequence joins TRBV29-1 and TRBJ1-1, with a tentative D call TRBD1 (5 bases). The CDR3 has 15 residues. Trimming took off 3 bases at V and 0 bases at J, with 14 bases between the two ends. Germline CDR1 and CDR2: SQVTM and ANQGSEA. In nucleotides, the CDR3 is TGCAGCGTTGAGCTGCGTCAGGGAATGAACACTGAAGCTTTCTTT. This sequence encodes CSVELRQGMNTEAFF.

This clone was seen only once. This chain uses TRBV6-2 or TRBV6-3 with TRBJ2-2; 14 bases match TRBD2. V lost 5 bases and J lost 4; bases outside the gene matches: 9. This CDR3 spans 18 amino acids. Germline CDR1 and CDR2: MNHEY and SVGEGT. The CDR3 loop is CASSPRTSGRSLTGELFF. The CDR3 DNA reads as TGTGCCAGCAGTCCCCGGACTAGCGGGAGGTCCCTCACCGGGGAGCTGTTTTTT.

This chain links TRBV7-6 with TRBJ2-3, with D tentatively TRBD1 (5 bases). The CDR3 spans 16 residues. V gave up 1 base and J gave up 2 bases, with 13 bases separating them. CDR1 is SGHVS and CDR2 is FNYEAQ in the germline V gene. CDR3: CASSLEGALHTDTQYF. Here the CDR3 DNA reads TGTGCCAGCAGCTTAGAAGGGGCTTTACACACAGATACGCAGTATTTT.

This chain's CDR3 is CASSERGMSGGAYEQYF. The CDR3 DNA follows: TGTGCCAGCAGTGAACGTGGGATGAGCGGGGGGGCCTACGAGCAGTACTTC. The rearrangement links TRBV6-1 to TRBJ2-7, with 10 nucleotides matching TRBD2. Losses at the gene ends were 2 bases for V and 2 bases for J; bases not matched to a gene: 9. Germline CDR1 reads MNHNS; CDR2 reads SASEGT. The CDR3 loop spans 17 amino acids.

This chain uses TRBV10-2 with TRBJ2-6; TRBD1 aligns across 8 bases. This CDR3 comprises 15 residues. Germline V gives CDR1 WSHSY, CDR2 SAAADI. The V segment lost 2 bases and the J segment 4 bases; nucleotides outside the gene matches: 1. CDR3 nucleotide sequence: TGCGCCAGCAGTGAGCAGGGGGCCGGGGCCAACGTCCTGACTTTC. Translating gives CASSEQGAGANVLTF.

The J gene is TRBJ1-1, the V gene TRBV15; 7 positions match TRBD1. Germline CDR1 and CDR2: LNHNV and YYDKDF (reference sequence). The CDR3 is 15 amino acids. The V and J ends lost 5 bases and 5 bases, in that order; junction bases with no gene match: 11. The DNA of the CDR3 is TGTGCCACCAGCCCGGCCTCAGGGGGTAAAACTGAAGCTTTCTTT. It encodes CATSPASGGKTEAFF.

The CDR3 DNA follows: TGCGCCAGCAGCTTGCAGGGAGGGAGCACTGAAGCTTTCTTT. Translating gives CASSLQGGSTEAFF. The chain links TRBV5-1 to TRBJ1-1, with a weak D call TRBD1 (5 bases). CDR1 SGHRS and CDR2 YFSETQ come from the germline V gene. V shed 1 base and J shed 4 bases, with 11 bases lying between them. CDR3 length equals 14 residues.